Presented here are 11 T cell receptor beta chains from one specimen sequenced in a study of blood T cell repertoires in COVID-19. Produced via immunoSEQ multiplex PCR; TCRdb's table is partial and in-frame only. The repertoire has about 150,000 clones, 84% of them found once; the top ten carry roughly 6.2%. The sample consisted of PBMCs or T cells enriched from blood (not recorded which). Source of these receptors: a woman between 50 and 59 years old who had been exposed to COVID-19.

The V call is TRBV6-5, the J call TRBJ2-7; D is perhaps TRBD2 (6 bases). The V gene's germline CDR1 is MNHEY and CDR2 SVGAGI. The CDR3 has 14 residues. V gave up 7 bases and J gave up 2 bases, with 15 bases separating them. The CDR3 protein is CASKGSEGTYEQYF. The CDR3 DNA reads TGTGCCAGCAAAGGATCGGAGGGAACCTACGAGCAGTACTTC.

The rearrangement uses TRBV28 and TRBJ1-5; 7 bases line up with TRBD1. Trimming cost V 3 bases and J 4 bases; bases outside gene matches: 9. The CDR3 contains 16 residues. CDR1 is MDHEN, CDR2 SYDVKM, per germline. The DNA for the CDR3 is TGTGCCAGCAGTTTTAATCACAGGGGTCGTAATCAGCCCCAGCATTTT. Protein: CASSFNHRGRNQPQHF.

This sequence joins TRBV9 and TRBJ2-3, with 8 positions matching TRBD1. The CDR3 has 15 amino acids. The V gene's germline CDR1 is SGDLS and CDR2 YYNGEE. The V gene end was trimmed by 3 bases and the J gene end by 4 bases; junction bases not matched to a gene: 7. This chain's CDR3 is CASSAYRGDADTQYF. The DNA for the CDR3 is TGTGCCAGCAGCGCCTACAGGGGGGACGCAGATACGCAGTATTTT.

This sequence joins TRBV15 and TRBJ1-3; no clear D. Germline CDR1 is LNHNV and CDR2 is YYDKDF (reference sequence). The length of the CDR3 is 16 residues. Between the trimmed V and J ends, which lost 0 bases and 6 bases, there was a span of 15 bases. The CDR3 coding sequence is TGTGCCACCAGCAGAGAACGGAGGATGGGTGAAAACACCATATATTTT. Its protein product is CATSRERRMGENTIYF.

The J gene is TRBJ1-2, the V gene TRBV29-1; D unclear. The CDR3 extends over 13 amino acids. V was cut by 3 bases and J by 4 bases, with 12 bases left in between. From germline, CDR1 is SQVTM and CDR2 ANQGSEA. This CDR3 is CSVDSSPPYGYTF. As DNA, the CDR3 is TGCAGCGTTGACTCTAGCCCACCCTATGGCTACACCTTC.

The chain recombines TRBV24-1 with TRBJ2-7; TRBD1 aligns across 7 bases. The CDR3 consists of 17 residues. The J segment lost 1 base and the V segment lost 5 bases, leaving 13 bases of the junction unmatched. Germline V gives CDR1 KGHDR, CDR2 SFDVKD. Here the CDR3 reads CATSVYKGAPGSYEQYF. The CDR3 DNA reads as TGTGCCACCAGTGTGTATAAGGGGGCCCCGGGATCCTACGAGCAGTACTTC.

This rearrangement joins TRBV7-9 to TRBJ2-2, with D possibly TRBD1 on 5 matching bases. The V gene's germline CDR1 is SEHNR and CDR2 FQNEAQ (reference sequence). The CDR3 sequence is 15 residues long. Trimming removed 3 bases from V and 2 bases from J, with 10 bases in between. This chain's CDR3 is CASSFSGHNTGELFF. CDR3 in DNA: TGTGCCAGCAGCTTTTCAGGACACAACACCGGGGAGCTGTTTTTT.

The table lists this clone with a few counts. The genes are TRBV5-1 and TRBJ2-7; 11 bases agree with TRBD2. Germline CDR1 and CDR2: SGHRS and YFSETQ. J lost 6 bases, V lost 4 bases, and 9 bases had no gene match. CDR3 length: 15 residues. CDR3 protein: CASSPRTSGSAEQYF. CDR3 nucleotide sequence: TGCGCCAGCAGCCCTCGGACTAGCGGGTCTGCCGAGCAGTACTTC.

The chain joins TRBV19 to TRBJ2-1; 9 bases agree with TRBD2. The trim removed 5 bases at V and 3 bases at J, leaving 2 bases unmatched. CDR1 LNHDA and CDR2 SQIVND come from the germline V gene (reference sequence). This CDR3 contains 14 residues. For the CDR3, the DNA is TGTGCCAGTAGTGTTAGCGGGGGCTACAATGAGCAGTTCTTC. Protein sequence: CASSVSGGYNEQFF.

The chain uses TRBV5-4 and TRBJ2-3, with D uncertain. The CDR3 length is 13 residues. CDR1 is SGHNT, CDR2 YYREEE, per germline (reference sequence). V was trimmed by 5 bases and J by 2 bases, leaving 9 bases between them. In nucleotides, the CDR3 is TGTGCCAGCAGTAAGGCGGTCACAGATACGCAGTATTTT. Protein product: CASSKAVTDTQYF.

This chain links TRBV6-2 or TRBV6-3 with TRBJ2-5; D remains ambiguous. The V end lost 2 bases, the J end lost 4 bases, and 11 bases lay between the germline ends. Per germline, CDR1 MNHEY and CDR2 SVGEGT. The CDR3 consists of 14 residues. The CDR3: CASSYGGRGETQYF. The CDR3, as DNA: TGTGCCAGCAGTTACGGTGGCCGCGGAGAGACCCAGTACTTC.